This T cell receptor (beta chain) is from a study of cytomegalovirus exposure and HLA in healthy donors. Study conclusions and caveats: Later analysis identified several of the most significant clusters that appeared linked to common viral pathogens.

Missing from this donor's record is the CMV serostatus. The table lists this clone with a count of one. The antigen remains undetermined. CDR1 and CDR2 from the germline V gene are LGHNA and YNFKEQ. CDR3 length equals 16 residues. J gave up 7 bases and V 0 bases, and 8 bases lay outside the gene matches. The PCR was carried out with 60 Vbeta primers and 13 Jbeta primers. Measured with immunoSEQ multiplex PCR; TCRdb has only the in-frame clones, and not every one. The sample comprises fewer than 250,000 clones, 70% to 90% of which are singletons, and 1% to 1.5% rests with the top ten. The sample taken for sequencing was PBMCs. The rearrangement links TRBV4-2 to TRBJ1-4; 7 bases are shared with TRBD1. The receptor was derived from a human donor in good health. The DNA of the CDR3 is TGTGCCAGCAGCCAAGAAAGAGGGGGCGATCGTGAAAAACTGTTTTTT. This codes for CASSQERGGDREKLFF.